This T cell receptor (beta chain) was observed in a study of cytomegalovirus exposure and HLA in healthy donors (dated by TCRdb to about 2017). Some background on the complete study: According to an earlier analysis of 550 to 700 of the donors, 150 million to 200 million T cells yielded 90 million to 140 million unique TCR beta sequences and approximately 300 Gb of sequence data. Approximately 300 gigabases of sequencing data and 70 million to 100 million unique TCR sequences made up an early release that covered approximately 620 HLA-typed donors. Among the 398 genotyped donors, under 90% belonged to the genetic ancestry cluster associated with self-reported Caucasian donors. The aim of the study was to test whether cataloging public T cell receptors could identify signatures of past pathogen exposure. Using immunosequencing, the study profiled T cell repertoires from about 650 subjects and related those repertoires to cytomegalovirus serostatus. Besides the first cohort of hundreds of subjects, a separate validation cohort made up of roughly 130 different subjects was used. High-throughput TCR immunosequencing, statistical association of individual TCRs with disease status, and machine learning were combined to predict cytomegalovirus infection status. A later analysis re-examined previously published TCR beta repertoires from more than 600 donors and added high-resolution HLA genotyping to investigate patterns of TCR occurrence. The later analysis used no new phenotypic data to find candidate immune exposures, relying instead on TCR beta sequences and their occurrence across donors. In an earlier analysis of roughly 600 of the donors, high-throughput TCR beta sequencing was used to judge whether each TCR beta V gene segment behaved as functional or pseudogenic. Donor age, sex, ethnicity and CMV serostatus were collected together with the repertoire data. Genome-wide SNP genotypes for about three fifths of the roughly 670 donors were used in a later genetic analysis, which treated that subset as a discovery cohort. All discovery cohort repertoires had been generated on a single sequencing platform. HLA typing included class I and class II loci at four-digit resolution. Typing coverage varied by locus: roughly 629-630 donors for A, B, C, DRB1 and DQB1; more than 500 for DQA1; more than 600 for DPA1; around 490 for DPB1. Five DR-DQ haplotypes were handled as single units for association and clustering, since linkage in the cohort was strong. Among 398 genotyped donors of the cohort, an average of around 220,000 unique TCR beta nucleotide sequences was sequenced per donor, of which about 19% were non-productive. What the authors observed across the whole study: Because counts were too low, more than 15 rarely observed V segments, including chromosome 9 orphons, were excluded from the earlier analysis of around 590 of the donors. According to a later analysis, parvovirus B19, influenza, CMV and Epstein-Barr virus appeared linked to several top co-occurrence clusters. In a later genetic analysis, a missense DCLRE1C variant was associated with V-gene and J-gene trimming of TCR beta chains, and the association was replicated in an independent cohort. The study listed approximately 150 TCR beta chains as associated with cytomegalovirus. The authors suggested that the approach could potentially be generalized to other disease states and immunological phenotypes. The presence/absence analyses assumed that sequencing depth was roughly uniform across donors, and that assumption may not be true. At a false discovery rate of 0.05, a later analysis linked about 16,000 TCR beta sequences to specific HLA alleles. Only TCR beta chains were sequenced in this cohort, and the absence of alpha or paired-chain data limited detectable features. In vitro tests confirmed that a few of the cytomegalovirus-associated TCR beta chains recognize cytomegalovirus antigens. HLA typing was unavailable for some donors at each locus, so association tests used only the typed subset. In a later analysis, HLA-associated TCR beta chains showed more clonal expansion and lower generation probabilities than non-associated chains that were equally common. Strong co-occurrence of HLA alleles, especially DR and DQ, made assigning TCR associations to individual alleles difficult. Broadly in line with IMGT annotations, most TCR beta V segments showed up in productive rearrangements about 90% or about 30% of the time in an earlier analysis of around 600 of the donors. Correlated functional status among segregating V segments might be attributable to linkage disequilibrium, but an unknown experimental factor could not be ruled out. Cytomegalovirus status was reported to be diagnosed by the classifier with high specificity and sensitivity in both the original and validation cohorts. Some IMGT-functional V segments, including TRBV6-2 and TRBV6-3, could not be told apart with the 87-base-pair reads, so those segments were excluded. A cluster of highly shared sequence variants was judged likely to be a technical artifact of the sequencing pipeline. A further reported finding was that TCR beta sequences accurately predicted the HLA-A and HLA-B alleles for most subjects in the first cohort. CMV serostatus was the only immune exposure information available for the cohort. According to a later genetic analysis, donors in an Asian-associated ancestry cluster had fewer N-insertions in productive TCRs than the approximately 710-donor mean. In a later analysis, the rate of TCR association differed among HLA loci, with DRB1 alleles having the most associated TCRs and HLA-C alleles having the fewest. Most TCR sequences were seen in very few donors, while some public TCRs were found in many individuals. In a later analysis, most CMV-associated TCR beta chains were found to appear HLA-restricted, with HLA associations seemingly driven largely by CMV exposure.

As concerns this clone: Its cognate antigen has yet to be identified. No quality values exist for individual bases; no much larger clone is one base distant.

Receptor amplification or capture employed the immunoSEQ multiplex PCR assay. The multiplex PCR relied on a mix of 60 forward primers for TCR Vbeta segments and 13 reverse primers for TCR Jbeta segments. The CDR3 region of rearranged TCR beta genes was amplified from genomic DNA by a multiplex PCR assay. The amplified TCR beta libraries were sequenced on the Illumina HiSeq System as 87-base-pair reads. In the paper's pipeline: A later analysis tallied roughly 78 million unique TCR beta chains across the 650 to 750 repertoires, and about 10 million of those chains were shared by two or more donors. Raw reads were error-corrected and collapsed into unique sequences by a nearest-neighbor algorithm in which closely related sequences were merged to remove PCR and sequencing errors. CDR3 sequences were aligned to IMGT reference sequences to assign V, D and J gene segments. For a sequence to be retained, a match of at least six nucleotides to both a V gene segment and a J gene segment was required. A rearrangement counted as productive if the CDR3 had no stop codons and remained in frame with V and J, and every other rearrangement counted as non-productive. CDR3 was defined according to IMGT convention as the region running from the second conserved V-encoded cysteine to the conserved J-encoded phenylalanine. The earlier analysis of roughly 590 of the donors excluded sequences that lacked an unambiguous match to a single V gene segment. In an earlier analysis of roughly 500 of the donors, V segments were called functional above 56.7% productive rearrangements and were called segregating when the between-donor standard deviation exceeded 5%. To diagnose cytomegalovirus status from the catalog of TCR beta chain sequences, a statistical classification framework was built. V and J gene assignment, in a later analysis, came from comparing TCR nucleotide sequences with IMGT/GENE-DB human TR gene sequences. In a later analysis, CDR3 sequences and most-parsimonious VDJ recombination scenarios were assigned using the TCRdist pipeline. In a later analysis, every TCR beta chain was defined by the combination of its CDR3 amino acid sequence and its V-gene family, and reads without a unique V-gene family were dropped. To address suspected cross-contamination and a sequencing artifact, a later analysis removed 592 highly shared, low-generation-probability nucleotide sequences. A later analysis calculated a clonal expansion index for each public chain from normalized within-repertoire ranks of inferred template counts. In a later analysis, generation probabilities were computed using a VDJ recombination model fitted to out-of-frame rearrangements, and the results were checked against IGoR. Hypergeometric tests were used in a later analysis to score TCR-TCR, TCR-HLA and TCR-CMV co-occurrence, with a repertoire-size bias correction applied to the TCR pairs. To estimate false discovery rates, a later analysis permuted the HLA or CMV assignments 20 times. In a later analysis, co-occurring TCRs were grouped with DBSCAN, and TCRdist sequence similarity was added when clustering was performed within HLA-allele-positive subsets. Repertoires with fewer than 30,000 or more than 120,000 public chains, plus five repertoires with anomalous nucleotide sharing, were excluded from co-occurrence clustering. TCRdb obtained this table from immuneACCESS and retained in-frame rearrangements with V and J assigned. These tables miss some clones; where compared with another copy, unresolved V genes account for less than half of the shortfall, and the remainder is unexplained. V and J calls and clone size are those listed in that table; D and trimming were worked out from the DNA. The sample yields roughly 120,000 clones; around four fifths were counted once. The ten most abundant clones make up 7.7% of the sample.

V was cut back by 3 bases and J by 4 bases, leaving a gap of 8 bases between them. The CDR3 measures 13 amino acids from cysteine to phenylalanine. Just CDR3 DNA is preserved here, 39 bases in frame from base 1. The germline V gene supplies CDR1 SGDLS and CDR2 YYNGEE. The cohort was made up of roughly 670 healthy bone marrow donors. At the time of sampling, all cohort members were nominally healthy, though unrecorded immune exposures were likely present. The donor tested CMV seropositive, placing the donor among the 250 to 300 seropositive members of the cohort. Every donor gave a peripheral blood sample, and the peripheral blood mononuclear cells from that sample were used for TCR beta sequencing. The Qiagen DNeasy Blood Extraction Kit was used to extract genomic DNA from the blood cell samples.

Material: PBMCs. This receptor was taken from a woman between 50 and 59 years old in good health and CMV-seropositive. The chain is assembled from TRBV9 and TRBJ1-3; the D gene remains uncertain. The CDR3 here reads CASSEAGGNTIYF. The sequenced DNA: TGTGCCAGCAGCGAGGCGGGGGGAAACACCATATATTTT. Outside the CDR3, residues come from the reference TRBV9 and TRBJ1-3 proteins, so the full variable domain is: DSGVTQTPKHLITATGQRVTLRCSPRSGDLSVYWYQQSLDQGLQFLIQYYNGEERAKGNILERFSAQQFPDLHSELNLSSLELGDSALYFCASSEAGGNTIYFGEGSWLTVV.